These T cell receptor beta chains were read from a single sample in a study of post-analysis software for immune sequencing data. TCRdb independently ran MiXCR on the PCR reads; one entry per CDR3 protein. This repertoire shows over 150,000 distinct CDR3 sequences, approximately 30% found once; its top ten account for roughly 1.6%. The material sequenced was blood. The source is a girl aged 5 to 17 with multiple sclerosis. Both conserved end residues are part of each CDR3. Each record gives: V gene, D gene, clone size, CDR3 length, J gene, CDR3 DNA, CDR3 protein. The D gene is left open where the match is weak. For some rows the clone size is stated as once, few or many, or as a class when expanded; others skip it.

V: TRBV30
D: NA
size: NA
length: 12
J: TRBJ1-1
DNA: TGTGCCTGGGATTCGGGAAATACTGAAGCTTTCTTT
CDR3: CAWDSGNTEAFF

V: TRBV28
D: TRBD1
size: many
length: 14
J: TRBJ2-5
DNA: TGTGCCAGCAGGGGGACAGGGGAATCAGAGACCCAGTACTTC
CDR3: CASRGTGESETQYF

V: TRBV5-1
D: NA
size: many
length: 15
J: TRBJ2-1
DNA: TGCGCCAGCAGCTTGGTGCCAGGGGAGGACAATGAGCAGTTCTTC
CDR3: CASSLVPGEDNEQFF

V: TRBV11-2
D: NA
size: many
length: 15
J: TRBJ2-1
DNA: TGTGCCAGCAGCTCCGTGGTGAGGCCCCCTAATGAGCAGTTCTTC
CDR3: CASSSVVRPPNEQFF

V: TRBV11-2
D: NA
size: many
length: 15
J: TRBJ2-3
DNA: TGTGCCAGCAGCACTTTGGGACCGCCGAGGGATACGCAGTATTTT
CDR3: CASSTLGPPRDTQYF

V: TRBV27
D: NA
size: NA
length: 14
J: TRBJ2-3
DNA: TGTGCCAGAGGAAGGGAGGGGGTTGCAGATACGCAGTATTTT
CDR3: CARGREGVADTQYF

V: TRBV6-1
D: NA
size: NA
length: 15
J: TRBJ2-7
DNA: TGTGCCAGCAGTGAAAGCGGGACAGAGCAATACGAGCAGTACTTC
CDR3: CASSESGTEQYEQYF

V: TRBV10-3
D: NA
size: NA
length: 16
J: TRBJ2-1
DNA: TGTGCCATCAGTGAGAGAGACCCAAGCTCCTACAATGAGCAGTTCTTC
CDR3: CAISERDPSSYNEQFF

V: TRBV10-3
D: NA
size: many
length: 14
J: TRBJ2-7
DNA: TGTGCCATCAGCCCCCCGGGACTCCCCTACGAGCAGTACTTC
CDR3: CAISPPGLPYEQYF

V: TRBV16
D: TRBD2
size: few
length: 14
J: TRBJ2-7
DNA: TGTGCCAGCAGCGAGGGACTAGCGACGAACGAGCAGTACTTC
CDR3: CASSEGLATNEQYF

V: TRBV9
D: NA
size: NA
length: 13
J: TRBJ2-1
DNA: TGTGCCAGCAGCGTAGGGGGCCGCAATGAGCAGTTCTTC
CDR3: CASSVGGRNEQFF

V: TRBV3-1
D: TRBD2
size: many
length: 16
J: TRBJ2-3
DNA: TGTGCCAGCAGCCTTCGGACTAGCGGGAGTGCAGATACGCAGTATTTT
CDR3: CASSLRTSGSADTQYF

V: TRBV20-1
D: TRBD2
size: NA
length: 14
J: TRBJ2-7
DNA: TGCAGTGCTAGAGATGGGACTAGCGACTACGAGCAGTACTTC
CDR3: CSARDGTSDYEQYF

V: TRBV5-6
D: TRBD1
size: NA
length: 16
J: TRBJ2-3
DNA: TGTGCCAGCAGCCCCTTCCGACAGGGCATCACAGATACGCAGTATTTT
CDR3: CASSPFRQGITDTQYF

V: TRBV27
D: TRBD2
size: few
length: 16
J: TRBJ2-7
DNA: TGTGCCAGCAGGCCCTTCAGACTAGCGGGAGGGAATGAGCAGTACTTC
CDR3: CASRPFRLAGGNEQYF

V: TRBV7-8
D: TRBD2
size: many
length: 14
J: TRBJ2-7
DNA: TGTGCCAGCAATCTAGCGGGAGGGCCGGACGAGCAGTACTTC
CDR3: CASNLAGGPDEQYF

V: TRBV11-2
D: NA
size: many
length: 16
J: TRBJ2-5
DNA: TGTGCCAGCAGCTTAGATCCCCCGAGGGGCAGGGAGACCCAGTACTTC
CDR3: CASSLDPPRGRETQYF

V: TRBV6-6
D: NA
size: many
length: 16
J: TRBJ2-1
DNA: TGTGCCAGCAGTTACCCCTTTAGCAACGGAGTAAATGAGCAGTTCTTC
CDR3: CASSYPFSNGVNEQFF

V: TRBV29-1
D: NA
size: many
length: 12
J: TRBJ1-2
DNA: TGCAGCGTTGAAGCGGACTCTTATGGCTACACCTTC
CDR3: CSVEADSYGYTF

V: TRBV7-9
D: NA
size: many
length: 12
J: TRBJ2-5
DNA: TGTGCCAGTCTACGGAAGGGGGAGACCCAGTACTTC
CDR3: CASLRKGETQYF

V: TRBV6-5
D: NA
size: NA
length: 16
J: TRBJ1-6
DNA: TGTGCCAGCAGTTACTCGGGGATCGGATATAATTCACCCCTCCACTTT
CDR3: CASSYSGIGYNSPLHF

V: TRBV7-9
D: TRBD1
size: NA
length: 17
J: TRBJ2-1
DNA: TGTGCCAGCAGCGTCCCCCGCTGGACAGGGTCCTACAATGAGCAGTTCTTC
CDR3: CASSVPRWTGSYNEQFF

V: TRBV27
D: NA
size: few
length: 19
J: TRBJ2-3
DNA: TGTGCCAGCAGTTCGAGGAGGACAGAAAACACCCCTAGCACAGATACGCAGTATTTT
CDR3: CASSSRRTENTPSTDTQYF

V: TRBV29-1
D: TRBD1
size: many
length: 14
J: TRBJ2-7
DNA: TGCAGCGTTGAATACCGGGACAGGGCGGACGAGCAGTACTTC
CDR3: CSVEYRDRADEQYF

V: TRBV5-8
D: NA
size: NA
length: 12
J: TRBJ2-3
DNA: TGTGCCGGCAGCTTGGGACGAGATACGCAGTATTTT
CDR3: CAGSLGRDTQYF

V: TRBV7-2
D: TRBD1
size: few
length: 14
J: TRBJ2-2
DNA: TGTGCCAGCAGCTCCCAGGGGGACACCGGGGAGCTGTTTTTT
CDR3: CASSSQGDTGELFF

V: TRBV12-3/TRBV12-4
D: TRBD1
size: many
length: 14
J: TRBJ1-1
DNA: TGTGCCAGCAGTTTAGCGAGGGACAGGGATGAAGCTTTCTTT
CDR3: CASSLARDRDEAFF

V: TRBV20-1
D: NA
size: many
length: 14
J: TRBJ2-1
DNA: TGCAGTGCTAGAGTACCACAGGGAACCAATGAGCAGTTCTTC
CDR3: CSARVPQGTNEQFF

V: TRBV6-5
D: NA
size: few
length: 12
J: TRBJ1-2
DNA: TGTGCCAGCAGACAGGGATCTTGGGGCTACACCTTC
CDR3: CASRQGSWGYTF

V: TRBV30
D: NA
size: few
length: 14
J: TRBJ2-3
DNA: TGTGCCTGGAGCGCCGGGAGTAGCACAGATACGCAGTATTTT
CDR3: CAWSAGSSTDTQYF

V: TRBV18
D: NA
size: NA
length: 14
J: TRBJ1-5
DNA: TGTGCCAGCTCATCGGGGTCTAGCAATCAGCCCCAGCATTTT
CDR3: CASSSGSSNQPQHF

V: TRBV12-3/TRBV12-4
D: NA
size: NA
length: 14
J: TRBJ1-5
DNA: TGTGCCAGCAGTTTGGCGGGGCTCAATCAGCCCCAGCATTTT
CDR3: CASSLAGLNQPQHF

V: TRBV7-2
D: NA
size: many
length: 15
J: TRBJ1-2
DNA: TGTGCCAGCAGCTCAAGATCCGGGGCGGGCTATGGCTACACCTTC
CDR3: CASSSRSGAGYGYTF

V: TRBV12-3/TRBV12-4
D: NA
size: few
length: 13
J: TRBJ2-7
DNA: TGTGCCAGCAGGAGGTCTAGGAACAATGAGCAGTACTTC
CDR3: CASRRSRNNEQYF

V: TRBV20-1
D: TRBD1
size: many
length: 15
J: TRBJ2-7
DNA: TGCAGTGCCCCTGCAGGGGACAGGGGGCTTGACGAGCAGTACTTC
CDR3: CSAPAGDRGLDEQYF

V: TRBV27
D: TRBD1
size: many
length: 14
J: TRBJ1-2
DNA: TGTGCCTGTAGGGGGACAGGGGCTTCCTATGGCTACACCTTC
CDR3: CACRGTGASYGYTF

V: TRBV20-1
D: NA
size: NA
length: 11
J: TRBJ2-7
DNA: TGCAGTGCGGGCGATCGTTACGAGCAGTACTTC
CDR3: CSAGDRYEQYF

V: TRBV20-1
D: NA
size: NA
length: 15
J: TRBJ1-4
DNA: TGCAGTGCTAGGAACCGGGAGCTGGGAGGTGAAAAACTGTTTTTT
CDR3: CSARNRELGGEKLFF

V: TRBV5-1
D: NA
size: many
length: 12
J: TRBJ2-3
DNA: TGCGCCAGCAGCTTGGAGAAGGGCACGCAGTATTTT
CDR3: CASSLEKGTQYF

V: TRBV15
D: NA
size: few
length: 20
J: TRBJ1-6
DNA: TGTGCCACCAGCAGAGATTCGTTGCTTAGTCGGGATTTTTATAATTCACCCCTCCACTTT
CDR3: CATSRDSLLSRDFYNSPLHF

V: TRBV6-5
D: TRBD1
size: many
length: 14
J: TRBJ2-5
DNA: TGTGCCAGCAGTTATGGGACAGCTAAAGAGACCCAGTACTTC
CDR3: CASSYGTAKETQYF

V: TRBV12-3/TRBV12-4
D: NA
size: few
length: 13
J: TRBJ1-1
DNA: TGTGCCAGCAGACCGACAGGGAACACTGAAGCTTTCTTT
CDR3: CASRPTGNTEAFF

V: TRBV5-1
D: NA
size: many
length: 14
J: TRBJ2-1
DNA: TGCGCCAGCAGCTTGGGGGATTTCCACAATGAGCAGTTCTTC
CDR3: CASSLGDFHNEQFF

V: TRBV12-3/TRBV12-4
D: NA
size: few
length: 15
J: TRBJ2-1
DNA: TGTGCCAGCACCCCCGGTCTTGGACGATACAATGAGCAGTTCTTC
CDR3: CASTPGLGRYNEQFF

V: TRBV20-1
D: TRBD2
size: many
length: 14
J: TRBJ2-3
DNA: TGCAGTGCTAGTATTAGCGGGAGTAGAGATACGCAGTATTTT
CDR3: CSASISGSRDTQYF

V: TRBV3-1
D: NA
size: NA
length: 14
J: TRBJ2-7
DNA: TGTGCCAGCAGTCAGAGCGGGTTTCCCTACGAGCAGTACTTC
CDR3: CASSQSGFPYEQYF

V: TRBV7-9
D: NA
size: NA
length: 18
J: TRBJ2-7
DNA: TGTGCCAGCAGCTTAGACCACGAGACCCTCGCCGGGGGTAGTGAGCAGTACTTC
CDR3: CASSLDHETLAGGSEQYF

V: TRBV12-3/TRBV12-4
D: NA
size: NA
length: 14
J: TRBJ2-1
DNA: TGTGCCAGCAGGGAGGCCTGGGGAATCAATGAGCAGTTCTTC
CDR3: CASREAWGINEQFF

V: TRBV7-2
D: NA
size: few
length: 14
J: TRBJ2-1
DNA: TGTGCCAGCAGCTTGAGAGCAGATCGCAATGAGCAGTTCTTC
CDR3: CASSLRADRNEQFF

V: TRBV4-1
D: NA
size: few
length: 14
J: TRBJ2-3
DNA: TGCGCCAGCAGCCAAGGACTCCGGGCAGATACGCAGTATTTT
CDR3: CASSQGLRADTQYF

V: TRBV12-3/TRBV12-4
D: NA
size: NA
length: 14
J: TRBJ2-1
DNA: TGTGCCAGCAGTTCGGACAGATACAACAATGAGCAGTTCTTC
CDR3: CASSSDRYNNEQFF

V: TRBV12-3/TRBV12-4
D: TRBD2
size: NA
length: 16
J: TRBJ2-2
DNA: TGTGCCAGCAGTTCTGTAGCGGGTTCGAACACCGGGGAGCTGTTTTTT
CDR3: CASSSVAGSNTGELFF

V: TRBV7-3
D: NA
size: many
length: 13
J: TRBJ1-1
DNA: TGTGCCAGCAGCTTGAGACAGACCACTGAAGCTTTCTTT
CDR3: CASSLRQTTEAFF

V: TRBV7-9
D: TRBD2
size: many
length: 19
J: TRBJ2-7
DNA: TGTGCCAGCAGCTTCGGGACTAGCGGGAGGGCGGGCAAACCCTACGAGCAGTACTTC
CDR3: CASSFGTSGRAGKPYEQYF

V: TRBV28
D: NA
size: NA
length: 14
J: TRBJ2-7
DNA: TGTGCCAGCAGTGACGGGACCGCTCGCTACGAGCAGTACTTC
CDR3: CASSDGTARYEQYF

V: TRBV28
D: TRBD2
size: many
length: 14
J: TRBJ2-5
DNA: TGTGCCAGCAGTTTAGGGACTACCGGAAAGACCCAGTACTTC
CDR3: CASSLGTTGKTQYF

V: TRBV12-3/TRBV12-4
D: NA
size: many
length: 17
J: TRBJ2-5
DNA: TGTGCCAGCAGTTTAGCGCCGGCTAGCGTATACCAAGAGACCCAGTACTTC
CDR3: CASSLAPASVYQETQYF

V: TRBV10-3
D: NA
size: few
length: 13
J: TRBJ2-1
DNA: TGTGCCACCACTTTGGGACAATCAAATGAGCAGTTCTTC
CDR3: CATTLGQSNEQFF

V: TRBV5-6
D: NA
size: NA
length: 13
J: TRBJ2-3
DNA: TGTGCCAGCAGCTTGACCCACACAGATACGCAGTATTTT
CDR3: CASSLTHTDTQYF